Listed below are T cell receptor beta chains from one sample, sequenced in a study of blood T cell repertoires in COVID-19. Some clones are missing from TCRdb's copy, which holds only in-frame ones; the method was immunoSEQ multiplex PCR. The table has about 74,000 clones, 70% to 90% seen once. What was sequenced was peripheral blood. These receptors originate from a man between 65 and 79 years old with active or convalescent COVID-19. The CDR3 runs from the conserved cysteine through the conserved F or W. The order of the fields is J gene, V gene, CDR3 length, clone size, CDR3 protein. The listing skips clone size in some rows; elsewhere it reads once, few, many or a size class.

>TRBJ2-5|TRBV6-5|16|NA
CASSYITSGGKETQYF
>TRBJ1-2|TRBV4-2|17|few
CASSQDFTGGAGYGYTF
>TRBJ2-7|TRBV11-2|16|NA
CASSAARQGFFYEQYF
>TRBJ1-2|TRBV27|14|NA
CASSFGTGDYGYTF
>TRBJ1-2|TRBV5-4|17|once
CASSFETGGANRAGYTF
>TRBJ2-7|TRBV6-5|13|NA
CASRRRHEGEQYF
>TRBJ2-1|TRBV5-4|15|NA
CASSLDSTSYNEQFF
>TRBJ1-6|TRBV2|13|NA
CASRAVQGGPLHF
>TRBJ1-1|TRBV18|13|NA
CASSSTGNTEAFF
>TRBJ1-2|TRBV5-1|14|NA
CASSGDTSYYGYTF
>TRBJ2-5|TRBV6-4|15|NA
CASSDCGHRQETQYF
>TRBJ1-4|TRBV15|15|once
CATSRDSGVEGKLFF
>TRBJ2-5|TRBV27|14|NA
CASSLAGDLETQYF
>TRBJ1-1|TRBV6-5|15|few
CASSNLQMSNTEAFF
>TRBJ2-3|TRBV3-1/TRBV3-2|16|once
CASSQDGAGATDTQYF
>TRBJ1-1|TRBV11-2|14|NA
CASSRDRVFTEAFF
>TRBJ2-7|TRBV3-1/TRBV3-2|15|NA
CASSQDLVVVTGQYF
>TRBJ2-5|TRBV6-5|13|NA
CASTRGGEETQYF
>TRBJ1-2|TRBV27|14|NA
CASSTPGHLYGYTF
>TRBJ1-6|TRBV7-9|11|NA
CASSSDSPLHF
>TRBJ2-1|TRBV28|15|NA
CASNPLAVTYNEQFF
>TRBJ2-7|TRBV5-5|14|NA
CASSKTGGTYEQYF
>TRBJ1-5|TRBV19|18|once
CASSLRQGGIYSNQPQHF
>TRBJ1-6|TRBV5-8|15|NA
CASSLGGQGSSPLHF
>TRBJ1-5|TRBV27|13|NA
CASSFDRNQPQHF
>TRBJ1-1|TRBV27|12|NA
CASSPSGTEAFF
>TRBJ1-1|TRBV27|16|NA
CASSSLQGAGNTEAFF
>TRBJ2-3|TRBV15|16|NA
CATSRELAGGSDTQYF
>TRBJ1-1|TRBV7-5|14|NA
CVRSARQMSTEAFF
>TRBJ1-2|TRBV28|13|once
CASSKQGVKGYTF
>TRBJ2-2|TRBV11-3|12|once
CASSLSSGAVFF
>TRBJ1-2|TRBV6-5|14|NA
CASSPYGGNYGYTF
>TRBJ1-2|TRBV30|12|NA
CAWSVDSYGYTF
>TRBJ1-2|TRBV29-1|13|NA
CSVDRDRGRGYTF
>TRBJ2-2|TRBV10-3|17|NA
CAITRLAGGLGTGELFF
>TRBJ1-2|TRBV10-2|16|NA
CASSSGTGLMNYGYTF
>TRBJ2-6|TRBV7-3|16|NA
CASSLDSASGANVLTF